This TCR beta chain was captured by sequencing in a study of CD8 T cells in ankylosing spondylitis. Whole-study findings and limits: Ankylosing spondylitis blood appeared to be characterized by a TCR beta motif of eight highly homologous variants. Several of the motif variants were reported before in synovial fluid and blood from reactive arthritis.

The CDR3 totals 15 residues. Per germline, CDR1 DFQATT and CDR2 SNEGSKA (reference sequence). Trimming stripped 6 bases from V and 0 bases from J, with 15 bases between. Of note for this clonotype: Its antigen is as yet unknown.

TCR beta libraries were made by quantitative 5'-RACE with molecular barcodes. TCRdb re-analysed the 5' RACE reads in MiXCR, keeping a single row per CDR3 protein. Of 300,000 to 350,000 distinct CDR3 sequences listed, around 15% are singletons. The sequence was collected from a male donor with ankylosing spondylitis or in good health (not recorded which). This rearrangement joins TRBV20-1 to TRBJ2-1, with D possibly TRBD2 on 5 matching bases. Sequencing was carried out using blood, either unsorted or a sorted T cell fraction (not recorded which). The CDR3 loop reads CSAPSGLSSYNEQFF. In DNA, the CDR3 is TGCAGTGCCCCAAGCGGCCTCAGCTCCTACAATGAGCAGTTCTTC.